A single sample is the source of the 4 T cell receptor beta chains below, sequenced in a study of naive and memory T cell subsets. TCR cDNA received a 3' ligated oligonucleotide that carried a UMI. Four PCR rounds used nested alpha and beta constant region primers plus the SP2 primer. One entry per CDR3 protein results from TCRdb running MiXCR on the 5' RACE reads. The sample contains about 48,000 distinct CDR3 sequences, roughly 4.7% of which appear only once. These receptors all come from a female donor in good health.

In the case of this clonotype: A single base separates this from a much larger clone, so it may be a read error. The CDR3 carries no conserved terminal phenylalanine or tryptophan, so it likely arises from a read error. The chain has TRBV14 and TRBJ2-7; no clear D. This CDR3 is built from 12 residues. Trimming removed 1 base at V and 5 bases at J, with 6 bases between. The germline CDR1 and CDR2 sequences are SGHDN and FVKESK. The CDR3 here is CASSQGLNEQYS. CDR3 DNA: TGTGCCAGCAGCCAAGGGCTGAACGAGCAGTACTCC.

This clonotype has at least ten counts. The chain uses TRBV11-2 and TRBJ2-7, with TRBD1 matching over 8 bases. The CDR3 loop spans 14 amino acids. Germline CDR1 and CDR2: SGHAT and FQNNGV. The ends lost 2 bases at V and 3 bases at J; junction bases unmatched: 3. The CDR3 loop is CASSLQGAGYEQYF. CDR3 nucleotides: TGTGCCAGCAGCTTACAGGGGGCTGGCTACGAGCAGTACTTC.

This clonotype was counted at least ten times. The chain is built from TRBV7-9 and TRBJ1-1; 7 bases line up with TRBD1. This CDR3 is 12 amino acids long. V was pared by 5 bases and J by 8 bases, with 5 bases of the junction left unmatched. Per the germline V gene, CDR1 is SEHNR and CDR2 is FQNEAQ (reference sequence). CDR3 coding DNA: TGTGCCAGCAGCCAACAGGGGACGGAAGCTTTCTTT. As protein: CASSQQGTEAFF. Filled out from reference TRBV7-9 and TRBJ1-1, the complete variable domain reads DTGVSQNPRHKITKRGQNVTFRCDPISEHNRLYWYRQTLGQGPEFLTYFQNEAQLEKSRLLSDRFSAERPKGSFSTLEIQRTEQGDSAMYLCASSQQGTEAFFGQGTRLTVV.

This clonotype was picked up many times. This rearrangement joins TRBV9 to TRBJ2-2, with 9 bases identical to TRBD1. This CDR3 comprises 16 residues. Germline V gene data show CDR1 as SGDLS and CDR2 as YYNGEE. J was trimmed by 2 bases and V by 8 bases; bases with no gene match: 10. CDR3 residues: CASTGTGSLNTGELFF. The CDR3, as DNA: TGTGCCAGTACCGGGACAGGGTCCCTTAACACCGGGGAGCTGTTTTTT.